These 25 T cell receptor beta chains were sequenced from one sample in a study of blood T cell repertoires in COVID-19. TCRdb keeps only in-frame clones here, not all; method: immunoSEQ multiplex PCR. The table shows about 300,000 clones, with just over 85% occurring only once. The sequenced material came from PBMCs or T cells enriched from blood (not recorded which). The receptors were sampled from a man aged 25-45 years who had recovered from COVID-19.

J is TRBJ1-1 and V is TRBV7-9; D is perhaps TRBD1 (6 bases). CDR1 is SEHNR and CDR2 is FQNEAQ in the germline V gene (reference sequence). The CDR3 is made up of 16 amino acids. Trimming shortened V by 1 base and J by 6 bases, and 18 bases separated the two germline ends. Written as DNA, the CDR3 is TGTGCCAGCAGCTTAGGCACAGGGCATAGCGAGGCTGAAGCTTTCTTT. It codes for CASSLGTGHSEAEAFF.

CDR3 sequence reads: CAISESGLQPQHF. CDR3 bases: TGTGCCATCAGTGAGTCGGGGCTACAGCCCCAGCATTTT. V and J are TRBV10-3 and TRBJ1-5, with TRBD1 as a possible D gene (5 bases). CDR3 size: 13 residues. V was clipped by 0 bases and J by 7 bases, with 7 bases between them. The germline gives CDR1 ENHRY, CDR2 SYGVKD.

The table lists this clone with a few counts. The J gene is TRBJ1-2, the V gene TRBV27, with TRBD1 matching over 9 bases. Trimming at V came to 5 bases and at J to 4 bases, leaving 14 bases not matched to a gene. Germline CDR1 reads MNHEY; CDR2 reads SMNVEV (reference sequence). The CDR3 has 17 amino acids. CDR3 sequence: CASSNTKYRGRIYGYTF. CDR3 sequence (DNA): TGTGCCAGCAGTAACACAAAATACAGGGGGCGCATCTATGGCTACACCTTC.

This clone was found a few times. The rearrangement links TRBV7-2 to TRBJ2-1; 7 nucleotides line up with TRBD2. The trim removed 5 bases at V and 9 bases at J, leaving 16 bases unmatched. CDR1 is SGHTA and CDR2 is FQGNSA in the germline V gene. The CDR3 is 16 amino acids. The CDR3, as DNA: TGTGCCAGCAGCCCCTCCTTGGGGACTACGCGCGGTGAGCAGTTCTTC. It encodes CASSPSLGTTRGEQFF.

V and J are TRBV28 and TRBJ1-2, with D perhaps TRBD1 (6 bases). V was cut by 4 bases and J by 4 bases, with 13 bases left in between. Germline values: CDR1 MDHEN, CDR2 SYDVKM. The CDR3 is 14 amino acids. The CDR3 is CASSSDTGFYGYTF. The CDR3 coding sequence is TGTGCCAGCAGTTCGGATACAGGGTTCTATGGCTACACCTTC.

The V call is TRBV7-9, the J call TRBJ2-7; D remains unclear. The V gene lost 4 bases and the J gene lost 2 bases, with 12 bases spanning the gap. The CDR3 is made up of 14 amino acids. CDR1 is SEHNR and CDR2 is FQNEAQ in the germline V gene (reference sequence). The CDR3 protein is CASSSQDIPYEQYF. The DNA of the CDR3 is TGTGCCAGCAGCTCGCAGGATATACCCTACGAGCAGTACTTC.

The chain joins TRBV18 to TRBJ2-7, with D possibly matching TRBD2 (6 bases). V dropped 3 bases and J dropped 3 bases, with 12 bases sitting between them. Germline-derived CDR1 and CDR2 are KGHSH and LQKENI. There are 14 residues in the CDR3. The CDR3 region has the DNA TGTGCCAGCTCACCGAACCGGGGAGGCTACGAGCAGTACTTC. As protein: CASSPNRGGYEQYF. The entire variable domain, with the rest obtained from reference TRBV18 and TRBJ2-7, is as follows: NAGVMQNPRHLVRRRGQEARLRCSPMKGHSHVYWYRQLPEEGLKFMVYLQKENIIDESGMPKERFSAEFPKEGPSILRIQQVVRGDSAAYFCASSPNRGGYEQYFGPGTRLTVT.

The genes are TRBV28 and TRBJ2-7; no reliable D call. CDR1 is MDHEN, CDR2 SYDVKM, per germline. This CDR3 is 14 amino acids long. V was pared by 3 bases and J by 0 bases, with 9 bases between. In DNA form, the CDR3 reads TGTGCCAGCAGTTTGGCAGGTAGCTCCTACGAGCAGTACTTC. It codes for CASSLAGSSYEQYF.

In its sample, this clone was seen a few times. CDR3 sequence: CASSIQGAPNTIYF. The CDR3 region has the DNA TGTGCCAGCAGTATACAGGGGGCGCCAAACACCATATATTTT. The chain couples TRBV28 to TRBJ1-3; 9 bases fit TRBD1. This CDR3 has 14 amino acids. Trimming removed 5 bases from V and 6 bases from J; junction bases left unmatched: 5. CDR1 MDHEN and CDR2 SYDVKM come from the germline V gene.

The chain links TRBV5-6 to TRBJ2-7; D possibly corresponds to TRBD2 (6 bases). V was shortened by 4 bases and J by 4 bases, with 15 bases between the two germline ends. Germline values: CDR1 SGHDT, CDR2 YYEEEE. The CDR3 covers 14 residues. The CDR3 protein is CASSPPGSRYEQYF. CDR3 DNA: TGTGCCAGCAGCCCACCCGGGAGCAGGTACGAGCAGTACTTC.

V usage is TRBV28 and J usage is TRBJ1-6; D ambiguous. Germline V CDR1 and CDR2: MDHEN, SYDVKM. Trimming cost V 5 bases and J 10 bases, with 9 bases left between them. The CDR3 extends over 12 amino acids. The CDR3 DNA reads TGTGCCAGCAGTAGAGGGATCTCACCCCTCCACTTT. This gives the protein CASSRGISPLHF.

This clone was seen only once. This chain connects TRBV11-2 to TRBJ2-1, with TRBD2 as a possible D gene (6 bases). This CDR3 contains 15 residues. V lost 2 bases to trimming and J lost 6 bases, with 14 bases between them. Germline lookup yields CDR1 SGHAT and CDR2 FQNNGV. As DNA, the CDR3 is TGTGCCAGCAGCTTAACGGGAGACGATGGCAATGAGCAGTTCTTC. Its translation: CASSLTGDDGNEQFF.

The CDR3 here is CASSFQGGEAFF. The CDR3 DNA reads TGTGCCAGCAGCTTTCAGGGGGGTGAAGCTTTCTTT. The chain joins TRBV7-6 to TRBJ1-1, with 7 bases aligning to TRBD1. Unmatched junction bases numbered 2, after V lost 3 bases and J lost 7 bases. The germline CDR1 and CDR2 sequences are SGHVS and FNYEAQ. This CDR3 contains 12 residues.

V usage is TRBV3-1 (or the pseudogene TRBV3-2) and J usage is TRBJ2-3; the match to TRBD2 covers 10 bases. V lost 5 bases to trimming and J lost 4 bases; unmatched junction nucleotides: 9. Per germline, CDR1 LGHDT and CDR2 YNNKEL (reference sequence). The CDR3 is 16 residues long. The CDR3 is CASSYSGRFEPDTQYF. The CDR3 DNA follows: TGTGCCAGCAGCTATAGCGGGAGGTTTGAACCAGATACGCAGTATTTT.

The V gene is TRBV6-5, the J gene TRBJ1-4; 8 bases align to TRBD1. With 7 bases clipped from V and 8 bases from J, the junction kept 9 bases outside the gene matches. The length of the CDR3 is 14 residues. CDR1 and CDR2 from the germline V gene are MNHEY and SVGAGI. Here the CDR3 reads CASTTGGLGEKLFF. The CDR3 region has the DNA TGTGCCAGCACCACAGGGGGTTTAGGCGAAAAACTGTTTTTT.

This chain connects TRBV19 to TRBJ1-2; 9 nucleotides align to TRBD1. CDR3 length: 14 amino acids. V dropped 6 bases and J dropped 7; count of bases not matched to a gene: 9. Germline CDR1 is LNHDA and CDR2 is SQIVND (reference sequence). For the CDR3, the DNA is TGTGCCAGTAGAACCTTGGGACAGGGTGGTGGCTACACCTTC. As protein: CASRTLGQGGGYTF.

This clone came up once. This chain connects TRBV2 to TRBJ1-4; D perhaps matches TRBD1 (6 bases). This CDR3 contains 15 residues. V lost 8 bases, J lost 0 bases, and 13 bases lay in between. Looked up from germline, CDR1 is SNHLY and CDR2 is FYNNEI. CDR3 protein: CASGGQFSTNEKLFF. CDR3 nucleotide sequence: TGTGCCAGCGGAGGACAGTTTTCAACTAATGAAAAACTGTTTTTT. Based on the CDR3 plus reference TRBV2 and TRBJ1-4, the full variable domain is EPEVTQTPSHQVTQMGQEVILRCVPISNHLYFYWYRQILGQKVEFLVSFYNNEISEKSEIFDDQFSVERPDGSNFTLKIRSTKLEDSAMYFCASGGQFSTNEKLFFGSGTQLSVL.

This chain uses TRBV20-1 with TRBJ2-7, with TRBD2 identical over 8 bases. This CDR3 contains 15 residues. V lost 3 bases to trimming and J lost 2 bases; unmatched junction nucleotides: 9. The germline gives CDR1 DFQATT, CDR2 SNEGSKA (reference sequence). The CDR3 bases are TGCAGTGCTAGTCCGGGACTAGACATGACCTACGAGCAGTACTTC. It encodes CSASPGLDMTYEQYF.

V is TRBV20-1 and J is TRBJ1-1, with D perhaps TRBD1 (6 bases). The CDR3 is 11 residues long. The germline V gene encodes CDR1 DFQATT and CDR2 SNEGSKA (reference sequence). Trimming left V 5 bases short and J 5 bases short, with 9 bases between. This CDR3 is CSASQGTEAFF. As DNA, the CDR3 is TGCAGTGCTTCCCAGGGGACTGAAGCTTTCTTT.

The chain uses TRBV27 and TRBJ1-2; TRBD1 agrees at 7 bases. This CDR3 region has 17 residues. Germline CDR1 and CDR2: MNHEY and SMNVEV (reference sequence). V gave up 4 bases and J gave up 0 bases; unmatched junction bases: 11. The CDR3 DNA reads TGTGCCAGCAGTTCTCGACAGGGTGGTCTTGCTAACTATGGCTACACCTTC. It encodes CASSSRQGGLANYGYTF.

The chain combines TRBV24-1 with TRBJ2-2, with TRBD1 matching over 7 bases. V lost 0 bases to trimming and J lost 2 bases; unmatched junction nucleotides: 2. This CDR3 region has 16 residues. From germline, CDR1 is KGHDR and CDR2 SFDVKD. CDR3: CATSDLRDRNTGELFF. Here the CDR3 DNA reads TGTGCCACCAGTGATTTGCGGGACAGAAACACCGGGGAGCTGTTTTTT.

Comment on this clone: The sample has other DNA sequences that encode this CDR3 too. J is TRBJ1-1 and V is TRBV7-8; D gene ambiguous. From germline, CDR1 is SGHVS and CDR2 FQNEAQ. V shed 1 base and J shed 1 base, with 7 bases lying between them. The length of the CDR3 is 14 residues. The CDR3 DNA reads as TGTGCCAGCAGCTTAGTCGGCGGGAACACTGAAGCTTTCTTT. The encoded protein is CASSLVGGNTEAFF.

The gene calls are TRBV5-4 and TRBJ2-7; tentative D call: TRBD2 (5 bases). Trimming took 4 bases from V and 7 from J, leaving 15 bases between them. CDR1 and CDR2 (germline): SGHNT, YYREEE (reference sequence). The CDR3 covers 13 residues. The DNA for the CDR3 is TGTGCCAGCAGCCCGGGTTGGGCGGGTGAGCAGTACTTC. This gives the protein CASSPGWAGEQYF.

CDR3 amino acids: CASSHTASGRANNEQFF. The CDR3 DNA sequence: TGCGCCAGCAGCCACACAGCTAGCGGGAGGGCCAATAATGAGCAGTTCTTC. V is TRBV4-1 and J is TRBJ2-1, with 12 bases aligning to TRBD2. Germline-derived CDR1 and CDR2 are MGHRA and YSYEKL. Germline trimming cut 3 bases from V and 7 bases from J; bases unmatched to any gene: 10. The CDR3 has 17 amino acids.

The rearrangement links TRBV20-1 to TRBJ1-4; D is perhaps TRBD1 (5 bases). CDR3 length: 12 amino acids. Trimming took 3 bases from V and 7 from J, leaving 9 bases between them. Per the germline V gene, CDR1 is DFQATT and CDR2 is SNEGSKA (reference sequence). The CDR3 here is CSASLQGEKLFF. In DNA, the CDR3 is TGCAGTGCTAGTCTGCAGGGTGAAAAACTGTTTTTT.